The T cell receptor beta chain described here comes from a study of OX40 agonist ivuxolimab in advanced cancers. Study in general: Patients were dosed with the agonistic anti-OX40 (CD134) antibody ivuxolimab. Study observations and caveats: CD4+ and CD8+ blood T cells expanded clonally by week 6 at 0.1 to 3.0 mg/kg. Clonal expansion in partial responders at 0.1-3.0 mg/kg ranked among the lowest.

Sequencing used immunoSEQ multiplex PCR; TCRdb keeps in-frame clones, though not all of them. The sample shows roughly 90,000 clones, approximately 91% of them seen only once. V lost 3 bases, J lost 2 bases, and 15 bases lay in between. CDR3 length: 16 residues. Germline V lookup: CDR1 SGHVS, CDR2 FNYEAQ. About this clone: Its antigen is not identified.

This chain joins TRBV7-6 and TRBJ2-3, with D possibly called TRBD1 or TRBD2 (5 bases each). This material consisted of CD4+ or CD8+ T cells sorted from blood, taken in a trial of the OX40 agonist ivuxolimab. This TCR came from an adult with an advanced solid tumor such as melanoma, head and neck, liver or kidney cancer. The CDR3 reads CASSLRGAGLTDTQYF. CDR3 bases: TGTGCCAGCAGCTTGCGTGGGGCGGGCCTCACAGATACGCAGTATTTT.